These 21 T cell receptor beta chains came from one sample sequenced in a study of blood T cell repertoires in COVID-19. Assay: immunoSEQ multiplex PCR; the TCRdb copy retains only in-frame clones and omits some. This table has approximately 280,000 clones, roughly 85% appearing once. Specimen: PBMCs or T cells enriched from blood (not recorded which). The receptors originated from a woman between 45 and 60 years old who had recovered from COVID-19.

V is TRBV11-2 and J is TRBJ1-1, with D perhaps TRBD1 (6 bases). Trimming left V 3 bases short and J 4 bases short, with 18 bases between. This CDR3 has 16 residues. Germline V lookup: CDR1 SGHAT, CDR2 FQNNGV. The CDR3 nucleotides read TGTGCCAGCAGCTTCAAACCGGGGGGGCTGGGCACTGAAGCTTTCTTT. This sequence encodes CASSFKPGGLGTEAFF. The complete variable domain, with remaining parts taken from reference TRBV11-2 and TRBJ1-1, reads EAGVAQSPRYKIIEKRQSVAFWCNPISGHATLYWYQQILGQGPKLLIQFQNNGVVDDSQLPKDRFSAERLKGVDSTLKIQPAKLEDSAVYLCASSFKPGGLGTEAFFGQGTRLTVV.

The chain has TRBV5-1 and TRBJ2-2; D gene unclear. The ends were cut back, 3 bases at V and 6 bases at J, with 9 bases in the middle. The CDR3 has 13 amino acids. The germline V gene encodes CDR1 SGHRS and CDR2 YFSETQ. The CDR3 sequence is CASSSFSAGELFF. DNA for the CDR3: TGCGCCAGCAGCTCATTCTCAGCCGGGGAGCTGTTTTTT.

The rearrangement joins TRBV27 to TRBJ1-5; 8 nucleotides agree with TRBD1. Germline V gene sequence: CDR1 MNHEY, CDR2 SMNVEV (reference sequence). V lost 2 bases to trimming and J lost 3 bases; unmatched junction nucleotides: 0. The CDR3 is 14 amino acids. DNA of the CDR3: TGTGCCAGCAGTTTACAGGGGGCCAATCAGCCCCAGCATTTT. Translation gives CASSLQGANQPQHF.

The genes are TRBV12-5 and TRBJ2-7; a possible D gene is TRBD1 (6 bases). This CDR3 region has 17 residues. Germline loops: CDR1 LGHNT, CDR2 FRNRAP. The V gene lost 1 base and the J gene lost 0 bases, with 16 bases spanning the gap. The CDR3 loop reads CASGLARDTESSYEQYF. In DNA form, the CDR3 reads TGTGCTAGTGGTTTGGCCCGGGACACAGAAAGCTCCTACGAGCAGTACTTC.

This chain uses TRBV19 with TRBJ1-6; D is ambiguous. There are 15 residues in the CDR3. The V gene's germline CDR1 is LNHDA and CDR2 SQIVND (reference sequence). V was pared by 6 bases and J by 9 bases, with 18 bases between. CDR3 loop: CASSAAREGGSPLHF. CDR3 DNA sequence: TGTGCCAGTAGCGCGGCGAGGGAGGGAGGTTCACCCCTCCACTTT.

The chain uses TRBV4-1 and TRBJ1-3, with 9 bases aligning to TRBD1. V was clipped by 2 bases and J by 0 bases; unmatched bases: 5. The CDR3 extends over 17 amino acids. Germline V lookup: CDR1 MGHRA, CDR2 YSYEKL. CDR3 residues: CASSQLPGQGSGNTIYF. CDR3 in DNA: TGCGCCAGCAGCCAACTACCGGGACAGGGCTCTGGAAACACCATATATTTT.

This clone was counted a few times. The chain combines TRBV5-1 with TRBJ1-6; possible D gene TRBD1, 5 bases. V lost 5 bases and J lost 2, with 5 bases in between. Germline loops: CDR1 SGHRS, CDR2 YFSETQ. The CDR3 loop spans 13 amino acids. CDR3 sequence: CASRQAYNSPLHF. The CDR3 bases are TGCGCCAGCAGACAGGCCTATAATTCACCCCTCCACTTT.

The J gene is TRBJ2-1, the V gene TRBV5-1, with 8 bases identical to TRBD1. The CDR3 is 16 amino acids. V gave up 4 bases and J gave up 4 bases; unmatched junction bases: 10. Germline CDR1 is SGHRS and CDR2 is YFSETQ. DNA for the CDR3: TGCGCCAGCAGCCCGACAGGGGCCGGAACTTACAATGAGCAGTTCTTC. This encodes CASSPTGAGTYNEQFF.

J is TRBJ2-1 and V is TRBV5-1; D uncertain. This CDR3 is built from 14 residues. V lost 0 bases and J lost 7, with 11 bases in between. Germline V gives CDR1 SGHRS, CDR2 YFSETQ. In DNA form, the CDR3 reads TGCGCCAGCAGCTTGGCACTCCCCGAGAATGAGCAGTTCTTC. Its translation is CASSLALPENEQFF.

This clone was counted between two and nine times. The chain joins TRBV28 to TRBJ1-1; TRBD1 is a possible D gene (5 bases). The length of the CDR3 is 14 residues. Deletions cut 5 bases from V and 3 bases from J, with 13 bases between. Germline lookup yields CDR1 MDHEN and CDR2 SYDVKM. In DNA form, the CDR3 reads TGTGCCAGCAGTGGGCAGGGTTTTTACACTGAAGCTTTCTTT. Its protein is CASSGQGFYTEAFF.

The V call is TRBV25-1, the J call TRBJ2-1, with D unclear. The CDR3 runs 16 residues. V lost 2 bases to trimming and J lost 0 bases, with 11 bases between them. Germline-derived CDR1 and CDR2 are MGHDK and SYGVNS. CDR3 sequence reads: CASSENFPNSYNEQFF. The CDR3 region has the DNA TGTGCCAGCAGTGAAAATTTCCCCAACTCCTACAATGAGCAGTTCTTC.

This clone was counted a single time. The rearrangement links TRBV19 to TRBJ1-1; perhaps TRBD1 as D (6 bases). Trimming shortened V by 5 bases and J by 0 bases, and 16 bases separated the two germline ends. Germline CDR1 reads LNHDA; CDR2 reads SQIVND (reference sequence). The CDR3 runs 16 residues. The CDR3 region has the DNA TGTGCCAGTAGTGCATACAGGGTTGGCTTGAACACTGAAGCTTTCTTT. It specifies CASSAYRVGLNTEAFF.

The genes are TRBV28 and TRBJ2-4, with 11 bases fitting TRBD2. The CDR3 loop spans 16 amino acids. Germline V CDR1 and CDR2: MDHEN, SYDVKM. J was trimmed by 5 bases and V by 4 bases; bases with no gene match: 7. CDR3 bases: TGTGCCAGCAGTTCCATTAGCGGGGGGGCCCAAAACATTCAGTACTTC. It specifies CASSSISGGAQNIQYF.

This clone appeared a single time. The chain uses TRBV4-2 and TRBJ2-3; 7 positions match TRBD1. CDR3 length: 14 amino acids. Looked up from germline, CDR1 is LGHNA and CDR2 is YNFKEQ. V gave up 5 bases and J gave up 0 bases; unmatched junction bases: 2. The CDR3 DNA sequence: TGTGCCAGCAGCAAGACAGGGAGCACAGATACGCAGTATTTT. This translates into CASSKTGSTDTQYF.

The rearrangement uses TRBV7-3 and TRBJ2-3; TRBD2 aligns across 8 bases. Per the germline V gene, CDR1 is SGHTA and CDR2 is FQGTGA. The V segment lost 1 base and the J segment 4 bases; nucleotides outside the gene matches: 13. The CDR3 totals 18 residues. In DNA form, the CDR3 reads TGTGCCAGCAGCTTAAATCGGGGGGGCCGGTTGTTTGCAGATACGCAGTATTTT. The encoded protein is CASSLNRGGRLFADTQYF. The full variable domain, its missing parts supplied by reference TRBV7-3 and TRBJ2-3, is GAGVSQTPSNKVTEKGKYVELRCDPISGHTALYWYRQSLGQGPEFLIYFQGTGAADDSGLPNDRFFAVRPEGSVSTLKIQRTERGDSAVYLCASSLNRGGRLFADTQYFGPGTRLTVL.

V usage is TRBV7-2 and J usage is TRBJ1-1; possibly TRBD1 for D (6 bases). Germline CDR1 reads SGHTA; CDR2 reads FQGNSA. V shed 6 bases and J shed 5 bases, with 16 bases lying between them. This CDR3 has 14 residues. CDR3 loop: CASRKFGTSTEAFF. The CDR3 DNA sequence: TGTGCCAGCAGAAAATTCGGGACATCAACTGAAGCTTTCTTT.

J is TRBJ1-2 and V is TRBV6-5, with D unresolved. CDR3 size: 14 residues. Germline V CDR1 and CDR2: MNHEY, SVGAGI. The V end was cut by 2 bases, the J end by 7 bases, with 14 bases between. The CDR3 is CASSYRTSLGGYTF. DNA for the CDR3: TGTGCCAGCAGTTACCGGACTAGTTTGGGTGGCTACACCTTC.

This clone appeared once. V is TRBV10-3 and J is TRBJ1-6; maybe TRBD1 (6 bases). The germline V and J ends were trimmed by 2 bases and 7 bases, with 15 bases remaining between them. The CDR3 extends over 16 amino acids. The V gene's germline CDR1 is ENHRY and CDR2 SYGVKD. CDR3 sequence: CAISEGTLLQNSPLHF. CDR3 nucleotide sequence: TGTGCCATCAGTGAGGGGACACTATTACAGAATTCACCCCTCCACTTT.

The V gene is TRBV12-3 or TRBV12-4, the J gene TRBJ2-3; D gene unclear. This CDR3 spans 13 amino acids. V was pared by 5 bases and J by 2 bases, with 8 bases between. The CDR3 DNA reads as TGTGCCAGCAGTGTGTACAACACAGATACGCAGTATTTT. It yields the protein CASSVYNTDTQYF.

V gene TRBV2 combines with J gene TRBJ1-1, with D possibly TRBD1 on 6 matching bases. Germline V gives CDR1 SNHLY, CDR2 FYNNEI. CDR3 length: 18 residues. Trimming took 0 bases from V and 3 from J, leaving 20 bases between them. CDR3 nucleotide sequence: TGTGCCAGCAGTGAAGCAACACACCACAGGGATTTGGACACTGAAGCTTTCTTT. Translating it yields CASSEATHHRDLDTEAFF.

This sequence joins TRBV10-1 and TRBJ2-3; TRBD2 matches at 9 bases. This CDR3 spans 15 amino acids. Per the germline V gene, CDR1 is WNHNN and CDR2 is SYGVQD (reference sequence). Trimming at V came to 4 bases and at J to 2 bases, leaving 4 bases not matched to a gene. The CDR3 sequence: CASSGSGGHTDTQYF. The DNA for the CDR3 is TGCGCCAGCAGTGGAAGCGGGGGGCACACAGATACGCAGTATTTT.